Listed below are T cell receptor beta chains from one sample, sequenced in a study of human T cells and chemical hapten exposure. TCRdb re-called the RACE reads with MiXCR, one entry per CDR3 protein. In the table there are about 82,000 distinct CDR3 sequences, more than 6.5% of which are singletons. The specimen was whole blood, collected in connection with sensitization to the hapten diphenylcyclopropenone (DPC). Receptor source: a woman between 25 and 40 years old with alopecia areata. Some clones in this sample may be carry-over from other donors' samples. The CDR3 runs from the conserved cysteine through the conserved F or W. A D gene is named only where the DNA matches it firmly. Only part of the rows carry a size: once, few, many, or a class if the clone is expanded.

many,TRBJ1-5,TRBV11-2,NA,CASSLSDNQPQHF,TGTGCCAGCAGCTTGTCGGACAATCAGCCCCAGCATTTT
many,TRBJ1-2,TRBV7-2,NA,CASSLRGTGRFGYTF,TGTGCCAGCAGCTTACGTGGTACAGGGCGTTTTGGCTACACCTTC
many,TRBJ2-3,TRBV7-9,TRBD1,CASSLFTGVTDTQYF,TGTGCCAGCAGCTTATTTACAGGGGTAACAGATACGCAGTATTTT
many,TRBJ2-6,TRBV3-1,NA,CASSQDRFGAGRSSGANVLTF,TGTGCCAGCAGCCAAGATCGGTTCGGGGCCGGACGGAGCTCTGGGGCCAACGTCCTGACTTTC
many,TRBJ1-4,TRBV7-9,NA,CASSPSIYANEKLFF,TGTGCCAGCAGCCCTTCAATTTATGCTAATGAAAAACTGTTTTTT
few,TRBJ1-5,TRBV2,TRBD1,CASSKQGQPQHF,TGTGCCAGCAGTAAACAGGGGCAGCCCCAGCATTTT
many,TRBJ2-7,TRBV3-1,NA,CASSHGVSYEQYF,TGTGCCAGCAGCCACGGAGTCTCCTACGAGCAGTACTTC
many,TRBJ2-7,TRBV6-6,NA,CASSPGGSYEQYF,TGTGCCAGCAGTCCCGGAGGTTCCTACGAGCAGTACTTC
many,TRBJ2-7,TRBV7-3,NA,CASSLNSGKQYF,TGTGCCAGCAGCTTAAATTCAGGGAAGCAGTACTTC
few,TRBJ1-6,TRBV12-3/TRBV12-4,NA,CASSPITGANSPLHF,TGTGCCAGCAGTCCCATCACGGGGGCCAATTCACCCCTCCACTTT
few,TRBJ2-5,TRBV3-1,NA,CASSQGGGEGETQYF,TGTGCCAGCAGCCAGGGAGGGGGCGAGGGAGAGACCCAGTACTTC
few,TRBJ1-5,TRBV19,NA,CASRLSGNSNQPQHF,TGTGCCAGTAGACTATCCGGAAATAGCAATCAGCCCCAGCATTTT
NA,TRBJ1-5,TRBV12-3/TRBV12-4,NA,CASSFRRSQPQHF,TGTGCCAGCAGTTTCCGGAGGAGTCAGCCCCAGCATTTT
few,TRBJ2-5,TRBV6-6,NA,CASSYSGTAWETQYF,TGTGCCAGCAGTTACTCTGGGACGGCCTGGGAGACCCAGTACTTC
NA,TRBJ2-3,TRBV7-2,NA,CASSPTHLGTDTQYF,TGTGCCAGCAGCCCCACGCATCTGGGCACAGATACGCAGTATTTT
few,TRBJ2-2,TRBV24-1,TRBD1,CATSDGTENTGELFF,TGTGCCACCAGTGACGGGACAGAGAACACCGGGGAGCTGTTTTTT
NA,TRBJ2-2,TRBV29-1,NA,CSGATGNTGELFF,TGCAGCGGGGCGACAGGGAACACCGGGGAGCTGTTTTTT
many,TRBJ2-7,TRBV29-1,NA,CSVEGPSYEQYF,TGCAGCGTTGAGGGCCCGTCCTACGAGCAGTACTTC
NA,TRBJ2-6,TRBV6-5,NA,CASSYSRSSGANVLTF,TGTGCCAGCAGTTACTCTCGGAGCTCTGGGGCCAACGTCCTGACTTTC
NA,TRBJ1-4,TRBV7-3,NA,CASSRTGTPNEKLFF,TGTGCCAGCAGCCGTACGGGGACACCAAATGAAAAACTGTTTTTT
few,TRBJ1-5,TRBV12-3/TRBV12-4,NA,CASSLGGRRRDQPQHF,TGTGCCAGCAGTTTGGGTGGACGGCGTCGAGATCAGCCCCAGCATTTT
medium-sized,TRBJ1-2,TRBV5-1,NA,CASSLGGFGYTF,TGCGCCAGCAGCTTGGGGGGCTTTGGCTACACCTTC
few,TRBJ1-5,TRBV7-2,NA,CASSLDGQGSQPQHF,TGTGCCAGCAGCTTAGACGGGCAGGGTAGCCAGCCCCAGCATTTT
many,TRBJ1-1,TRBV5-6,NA,CASSLARIEAFF,TGTGCCAGCAGCTTGGCCCGGATTGAAGCTTTCTTT
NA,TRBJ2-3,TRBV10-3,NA,CAISEQTVTDTQYF,TGTGCCATCAGTGAGCAGACAGTCACAGATACGCAGTATTTT
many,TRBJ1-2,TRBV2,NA,CATGGIGYGYTF,TGTGCCACTGGGGGTATAGGGTATGGCTACACCTTC
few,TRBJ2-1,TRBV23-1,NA,CASSHKQGPYNEQFF,TGCGCCAGCAGTCACAAACAGGGCCCTTACAATGAGCAGTTCTTC
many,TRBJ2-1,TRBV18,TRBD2,CASSGTSGNEQFF,TGTGCCAGCTCTGGGACTAGCGGGAATGAGCAGTTCTTC
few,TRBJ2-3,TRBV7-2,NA,CASSLVYGQTPDTQYF,TGTGCCAGCAGCTTAGTTTACGGGCAGACCCCCGATACGCAGTATTTT
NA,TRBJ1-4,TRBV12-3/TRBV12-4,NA,CASSFGAGNEKLFF,TGTGCCAGCAGTTTCGGGGCGGGCAATGAAAAACTGTTTTTT
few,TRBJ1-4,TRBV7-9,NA,CASSRGSSVGKGEKLFF,TGTGCCAGCAGTCGTGGATCCAGCGTAGGGAAAGGGGAAAAACTGTTTTTT
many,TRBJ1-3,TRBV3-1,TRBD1,CASSPRTGGNTIYF,TGTGCCAGCAGCCCCCGGACAGGGGGAAACACCATATATTTT
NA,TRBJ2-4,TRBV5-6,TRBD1,CASSLEQGTGWDIQYF,TGTGCCAGCAGCTTGGAACAGGGGACAGGTTGGGACATTCAGTACTTC
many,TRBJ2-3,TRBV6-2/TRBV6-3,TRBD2,CASSSGLAVTDTQYF,TGTGCCAGCAGTTCGGGACTAGCGGTCACAGATACGCAGTATTTT
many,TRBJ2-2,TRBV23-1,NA,CASSPPGRSGAVPDPKNTGELFF,TGCGCCAGCAGTCCCCCTGGGCGTTCGGGGGCGGTGCCGGATCCCAAGAACACCGGGGAGCTGTTTTTT
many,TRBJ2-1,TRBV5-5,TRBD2,CASSYLAGGQVEQFF,TGTGCCAGCAGCTATCTAGCGGGGGGGCAGGTTGAGCAGTTCTTC
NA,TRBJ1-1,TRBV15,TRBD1,CATSRDRGGTEAFF,TGTGCCACCAGCAGGGACAGGGGTGGTACTGAAGCTTTCTTT
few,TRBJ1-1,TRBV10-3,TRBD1,CATGTGGNMNTEAFF,TGTGCCACAGGGACAGGGGGTAATATGAACACTGAAGCTTTCTTT
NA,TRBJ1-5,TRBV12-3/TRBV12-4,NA,CASAPGVDQPQHF,TGTGCCAGCGCGCCAGGGGTCGATCAGCCCCAGCATTTT
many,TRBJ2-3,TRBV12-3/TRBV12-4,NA,CASSSRDTQYF,TGTGCCAGCAGTTCCCGTGATACGCAGTATTTT
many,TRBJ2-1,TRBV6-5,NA,CASSPLNRDGEQFF,TGTGCCAGCAGTCCACTTAACAGGGATGGGGAGCAGTTCTTC
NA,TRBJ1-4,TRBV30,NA,CAWGGGREKLFF,TGTGCCTGGGGAGGAGGGCGTGAAAAACTGTTTTTT
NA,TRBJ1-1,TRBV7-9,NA,CASSRPGEPNTEAFF,TGTGCCAGCAGCCGTCCAGGGGAACCGAACACTGAAGCTTTCTTT
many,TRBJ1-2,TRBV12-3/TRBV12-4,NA,CASSLRGYTF,TGTGCCAGCAGTTTACGGGGCTACACCTTC
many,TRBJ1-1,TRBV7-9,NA,CASSFSNTEAFF,TGTGCCAGCAGCTTTTCGAACACTGAAGCTTTCTTT
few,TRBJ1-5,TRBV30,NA,CAWRDTSRGPQHF,TGTGCCTGGAGAGACACGTCTAGGGGGCCCCAGCATTTT
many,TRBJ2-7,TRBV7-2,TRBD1,CASSERQGLRSEQYF,TGTGCCAGCAGCGAAAGACAGGGTCTAAGGAGCGAGCAGTACTTC
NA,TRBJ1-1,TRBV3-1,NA,CASSQGPGSRTAFF,TGTGCCAGCAGCCAAGGCCCAGGGTCTCGTACGGCTTTCTTT
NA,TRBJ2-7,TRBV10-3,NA,CAISQDYEQYF,TGTGCCATCAGCCAGGATTACGAGCAGTACTTC
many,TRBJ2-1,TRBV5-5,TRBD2,CASSPGLTEQFF,TGTGCCAGCAGCCCGGGACTAACTGAGCAGTTCTTC
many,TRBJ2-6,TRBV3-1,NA,CASSQNSGANVLTF,TGTGCCAGCAGCCAGAACTCTGGGGCCAACGTCCTGACTTTC
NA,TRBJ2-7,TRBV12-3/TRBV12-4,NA,CASSNTQGTYEQYF,TGTGCCAGCAGTAATACTCAGGGTACCTACGAGCAGTACTTC
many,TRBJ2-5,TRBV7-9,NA,CALGGSQETQYF,TGTGCCCTAGGGGGGAGCCAAGAGACCCAGTACTTC
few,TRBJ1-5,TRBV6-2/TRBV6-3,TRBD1,CASSYDRANQPQHF,TGTGCCAGCAGTTACGACAGGGCAAATCAGCCCCAGCATTTT
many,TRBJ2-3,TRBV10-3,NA,CAISENTDRYTDTQYF,TGTGCCATCAGTGAGAACACGGATCGCTACACAGATACGCAGTATTTT
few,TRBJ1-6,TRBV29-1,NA,CSVGEEGDSPLHF,TGCAGCGTCGGCGAGGAGGGGGATTCACCCCTCCACTTT